Listed below are T cell receptor beta chains from one sample, sequenced in a study of response to subunit inactivated influenza vaccine. MiXCR, applied by TCRdb to the RT-PCR reads, yields one record per CDR3 protein. The table includes about half a million distinct CDR3 sequences, approximately 11% detected once. The sequenced sample was PBMCs from blood, obtained around seven weeks after vaccination. The receptor source for this set is a man aged 45-60 years who received an inactivated influenza vaccine. Each CDR3 is given with its conserved first and last residue. Fields, in order: clone size, J gene, D gene, V gene, CDR3 protein, CDR3 DNA. D genes are given only for firm matches. Size is stated for part of the rows, as once, few or many counts, or as a class when the clone is expanded.

>few|TRBJ2-7|.|TRBV15
CATSSLARYEQYF
TGTGCCACCAGCTCCCTCGCGCGGTACGAGCAGTACTTC
>many|TRBJ2-7|TRBD2|TRBV20-1
CSAETPGGGRIYEQYF
TGCAGTGCGGAGACCCCCGGTGGCGGGAGGATTTACGAGCAGTACTTC
>many|TRBJ2-5|.|TRBV7-9
CASSLAMLGETQYF
TGTGCCAGCAGCTTAGCGATGTTGGGTGAGACCCAGTACTTC
>.|TRBJ2-7|.|TRBV6-2/TRBV6-3
CASSYSEEPAYEQYF
TGTGCCAGCAGTTACTCCGAGGAGCCAGCCTACGAGCAGTACTTC
>.|TRBJ2-1|TRBD1|TRBV6-1
CASSRTGTVYNEQFF
TGTGCCAGCAGTCGAACCGGGACAGTTTACAATGAGCAGTTCTTC
>many|TRBJ2-7|.|TRBV10-3
CAISSGYYEQYF
TGTGCCATCAGTTCAGGGTACTACGAGCAGTACTTC
>many|TRBJ1-1|.|TRBV7-3
CASSTRPDMNTEAFF
TGTGCCAGCAGCACTCGGCCAGACATGAACACTGAAGCTTTCTTT
>few|TRBJ1-6|.|TRBV12-3/TRBV12-4
CASSLADGWGGNSPLHF
TGTGCCAGCAGTTTAGCGGATGGGTGGGGGGGTAATTCACCCCTCCACTTT
>few|TRBJ2-2|.|TRBV12-3/TRBV12-4
CASSLHTNTGELFF
TGTGCCAGCAGTTTGCACACGAACACCGGGGAGCTGTTTTTT
>few|TRBJ2-3|TRBD1|TRBV5-1
CASSLNLGTGVADTQYF
TGCGCCAGCAGCTTGAACTTAGGGACAGGGGTGGCAGATACGCAGTATTTT
>.|TRBJ2-6|TRBD1|TRBV11-3
CASSRQGSGANVLTF
TGTGCCAGCAGCCGACAGGGAAGTGGGGCCAACGTCCTGACTTTC
>.|TRBJ1-2|TRBD1|TRBV20-1
CSARSGGSGYTF
TGCAGTGCTAGATCAGGGGGCTCTGGCTACACCTTC
>few|TRBJ1-1|.|TRBV7-9
CASSFPQNTEAFF
TGTGCCAGCAGCTTTCCCCAGAACACTGAAGCTTTCTTT
>many|TRBJ1-1|.|TRBV9
CASSVHGNTEAFF
TGTGCCAGCAGCGTACACGGGAACACTGAAGCTTTCTTT
>.|TRBJ2-4|.|TRBV20-1
CSARPEGVNIQYF
TGCAGTGCCAGACCCGAGGGGGTAAACATTCAGTACTTC
>many|TRBJ2-1|TRBD2|TRBV2
CASSVPSGGAHEQFF
TGTGCCAGCAGTGTTCCTAGCGGGGGGGCCCATGAGCAGTTCTTC
>many|TRBJ2-5|TRBD1|TRBV20-1
CSADGQGLETQYF
TGCAGTGCTGACGGACAGGGTCTGGAGACCCAGTACTTC
>.|TRBJ2-4|.|TRBV20-1
CSARSLGVAKNIQYF
TGCAGTGCTAGAAGTCTGGGGGTGGCCAAAAACATTCAGTACTTC
>few|TRBJ1-2|.|TRBV6-5
CASSYSGRAAGYTF
TGTGCCAGCAGTTACTCTGGCAGGGCGGCTGGCTACACCTTC
>medium-sized|TRBJ1-1|TRBD1|TRBV7-9
CASSLEQGASAFF
TGTGCCAGCAGCTTAGAACAGGGGGCATCAGCTTTCTTT
>many|TRBJ1-3|TRBD1|TRBV12-3/TRBV12-4
CASSLPDREGDTIYF
TGTGCCAGCAGTTTACCCGACAGGGAGGGAGACACCATATATTTT
>few|TRBJ1-2|.|TRBV10-3
CAIKTGGYTF
TGTGCCATCAAGACAGGTGGCTACACCTTC
>few|TRBJ2-2|TRBD1|TRBV10-3
CAISGQGRNTGELFF
TGTGCCATCAGTGGACAGGGAAGGAACACCGGGGAGCTGTTTTTT
>few|TRBJ2-7|TRBD1|TRBV3-1
CASSPSDRGLREQYF
TGTGCCAGCAGCCCGTCGGACAGGGGGCTTCGGGAGCAGTACTTC
>few|TRBJ1-5|TRBD1|TRBV29-1
CSVEGRGPGQPQHF
TGCAGCGTTGAAGGCAGGGGGCCAGGTCAGCCCCAGCATTTT
>few|TRBJ2-1|TRBD2|TRBV29-1
CSVLGLAGNNEQFF
TGCAGCGTGCTCGGACTAGCGGGAAACAATGAGCAGTTCTTC
>many|TRBJ2-7|TRBD1|TRBV10-3
CAISVDRGYVSYEQYF
TGTGCCATCAGTGTTGACAGGGGCTACGTATCCTACGAGCAGTACTTC
>many|TRBJ2-1|.|TRBV29-1
CSVESMGNEQFF
TGCAGCGTTGAGTCCATGGGGAATGAGCAGTTCTTC
>few|TRBJ2-3|.|TRBV27
CASSLRGRAYTDTQYF
TGTGCCAGCAGTTTAAGGGGGAGGGCCTACACAGATACGCAGTATTTT
>few|TRBJ2-7|.|TRBV28
CASHTGNEYEQYF
TGTGCCAGCCATACAGGGAACGAATACGAGCAGTACTTC
>few|TRBJ2-7|TRBD2|TRBV5-8
CASPRLAASYEQYF
TGTGCCAGCCCAAGACTAGCGGCATCCTACGAGCAGTACTTC
>.|TRBJ2-5|.|TRBV7-2
CASSLVGRLQKAETQYF
TGTGCCAGCAGCTTAGTGGGCCGTCTCCAAAAAGCGGAGACCCAGTACTTC
>many|TRBJ2-3|.|TRBV7-9
CASSLLGLSTDTQYF
TGTGCCAGCAGCTTACTAGGATTGAGCACAGATACGCAGTATTTT
>.|TRBJ1-2|TRBD1|TRBV25-1
CASTRTGSSTYGYTF
TGTGCCAGCACTCGGACAGGTAGTTCGACCTATGGCTACACCTTC